This T cell receptor (beta chain) was captured in a study of blood T cells in healthy people across ages. Germline CDR1 SGHDN, CDR2 FVKESK. V shed 3 bases and J 5 bases; nucleotides not matched to a gene: 10. The CDR3 has 17 residues. Through a sample-barcoded 5' primer and a J-beta primer mix, a second PCR was run for roughly 6 to 12 cycles. Each cDNA molecule was tagged by a template-switch adaptor that had 12 random nucleotides. Using its own MiXCR run on the 5' RACE reads, TCRdb lists one record per CDR3 protein. The table lists 700,000 to 800,000 distinct CDR3 sequences, roughly 44% of them singletons.

The sequenced sample was blood. The source is a woman in her sixties in good health. This sequence joins TRBV14 and TRBJ2-2; 9 bases align to TRBD1. The CDR3 DNA reads as TGTGCCAGCAGCCACTACCCGGGACAGGGTTTAACCGGGGAGCTGTTTTTT. Translated: CASSHYPGQGLTGELFF.